The present entry profiles one T cell receptor (beta chain) with its context. As handled by the study authors: For nucleated cells, counts were estimated from reference gene primer amplification. The method was immunoSEQ multiplex PCR; TCRdb's version includes in-frame clones alone and lacks a portion of them. V, J and clone size were drawn from that table, and D and trimming were deduced from the DNA. The profile shows around 64,000 clones, approximately 90% of them singletons. Germline CDR1 is ENHRY and CDR2 is SYGVKD. This CDR3 is 15 amino acids long. Trimming removed 7 bases from V and 4 bases from J; junction bases left unmatched: 6. These data belong to a study of blood T cell repertoires in COVID-19. About the research overall: The study drew acute and convalescent COVID-19 samples from the United States, Italy and Spain. T cells, B-cell-depleted T cells, or PBMCs supplied cDNA or gDNA.

The specimen sequenced was peripheral blood. The TCR sequence derives from a man aged 25 to 40 with acute or convalescent COVID-19. The chain is built from TRBV10-3 and TRBJ2-3, with TRBD2 matching over 12 bases. In DNA, the CDR3 is TGTGCCATCAACCGCGGACTAGCGGGGTCAGATACGCAGTATTTT. Residues: CAINRGLAGSDTQYF.